The present TCR beta chain was sequenced within a study of cytotoxic CD8 clonotypes in ibrutinib-treated CLL. This clone was seen just once. Its antigen is as yet unknown. The V gene's germline CDR1 is SGHDT and CDR2 YYEEEE. The CDR3 runs 17 residues. V was pared by 5 bases and J by 3 bases, with 13 bases of the junction left unmatched. Study-wide points: Pretreatment clonality was elevated relative to age-matched healthy donors and paralleled circulating CD8+ T-cell counts. Treatment left the uncommon public clonotypes either contracted or stable in frequency.

Sequencing was performed with immunoSEQ multiplex PCR; in TCRdb, only in-frame clones are kept and a portion is missing. The table has approximately 150,000 clones, roughly 88% seen once. The V gene is TRBV5-6, the J gene TRBJ1-1, with TRBD1 matching 10 bases. This clonotype originated in a human donor with chronic lymphocytic leukemia. The source was PBMCs, collected at disease progression, from a patient treated with ibrutinib. CDR3 coding DNA: TGTGCCAGCAGTACCGGACAGGGGGTTATGGCGGACACTGAAGCTTTCTTT. This translates into CASSTGQGVMADTEAFF.